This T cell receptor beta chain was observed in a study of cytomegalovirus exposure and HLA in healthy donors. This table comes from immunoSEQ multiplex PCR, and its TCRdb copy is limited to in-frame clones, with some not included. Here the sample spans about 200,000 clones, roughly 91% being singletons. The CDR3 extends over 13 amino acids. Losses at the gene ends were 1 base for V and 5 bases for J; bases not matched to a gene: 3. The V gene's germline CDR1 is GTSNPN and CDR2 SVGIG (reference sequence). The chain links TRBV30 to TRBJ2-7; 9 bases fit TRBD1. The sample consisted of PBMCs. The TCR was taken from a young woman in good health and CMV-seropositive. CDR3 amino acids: CAWSDGTGHEQYF. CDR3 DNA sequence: TGTGCCTGGAGTGACGGGACAGGGCACGAGCAGTACTTC.